A selection of T cell receptor beta chains follows, all from one sample in a study of identical twins. MiXCR was run by TCRdb on the 5' RACE reads, yielding one entry per CDR3 protein. The data hold around 550,000 distinct CDR3 sequences, with roughly 15% observed a single time. This sample was also put to use in a study of yellow fever vaccine responses in identical twins.

The sample consisted of CD4+ T cells sorted from blood. The receptors were gathered from a woman aged 18-29 years in good health. CDR3s include the opening cysteine and the closing phenylalanine or tryptophan. The D gene is left open where the match is weak. Size tells how often a clone was seen (once, few, many) or the class of an expanded clone, and some rows leave it out.

d_call	v_call	clone_size	j_call	cdr3_aa	cdr3_nt
NA	TRBV2	few	TRBJ2-7	CASRPTAEGEQYF	TGTGCCAGCAGGCCGACAGCCGAGGGCGAGCAGTACTTC
TRBD1	TRBV28	few	TRBJ2-6	CASSGDSALTGANVLTF	TGTGCCAGCAGTGGGGACAGCGCCCTTACTGGGGCCAACGTCCTGACTTTC
TRBD2	TRBV5-1	many	TRBJ2-1	CASSLEPVLGLAGGLFF	TGCGCCAGCAGCTTGGAGCCGGTTCTGGGACTAGCGGGAGGTCTGTTCTTC
NA	TRBV2	NA	TRBJ2-7	CASSVGPPDEQYF	TGTGCCAGCAGTGTCGGGCCTCCCGACGAGCAGTACTTC
NA	TRBV12-3/TRBV12-4	NA	TRBJ2-1	CASSPSGPSYNEQFF	TGTGCCAGCAGCCCCAGCGGGCCCTCCTACAATGAGCAGTTCTTC
TRBD1	TRBV4-1	many	TRBJ1-3	CASSQDPKGQISGNTIYF	TGCGCCAGCAGCCAAGACCCCAAGGGACAGATCTCTGGAAACACCATATATTTT
NA	TRBV28	NA	TRBJ2-1	CASTSLALSYNEQFF	TGTGCCAGCACTTCGCTAGCGCTCTCCTACAATGAGCAGTTCTTC
TRBD2	TRBV12-3/TRBV12-4	few	TRBJ2-1	CASRGTSGRNEQFF	TGTGCCAGCAGGGGGACTAGCGGGAGAAATGAGCAGTTCTTC
TRBD2	TRBV12-3/TRBV12-4	NA	TRBJ2-4	CASSILAGGELQYF	TGTGCCAGCAGTATACTAGCGGGAGGAGAGCTTCAGTACTTC
NA	TRBV5-1	NA	TRBJ2-1	CASSSRDPNNEQFF	TGCGCCAGCAGCTCCCGGGACCCAAACAATGAGCAGTTCTTC
NA	TRBV7-9	many	TRBJ2-3	CASSPQGYASTDTQYF	TGTGCCAGCAGCCCGCAGGGTTACGCTAGCACAGATACGCAGTATTTT
TRBD1	TRBV18	NA	TRBJ1-6	CASSPPTGSNSPLHF	TGTGCCAGCTCACCACCGACAGGGAGTAATTCACCCCTCCACTTT
TRBD2	TRBV12-3/TRBV12-4	few	TRBJ2-5	CASSLARFSGGETQYF	TGTGCCAGCAGTTTAGCCCGGTTTAGCGGGGGAGAGACCCAGTACTTC
NA	TRBV6-1	few	TRBJ2-2	CASSRGPTGRVPGELFF	TGTGCCAGCAGCCGAGGACCGACGGGGCGCGTGCCCGGGGAGCTGTTTTTT
NA	TRBV11-3	NA	TRBJ2-7	CASSLAGLSYEQYF	TGTGCCAGCAGCTTGGCGGGTCTCTCCTACGAGCAGTACTTC
NA	TRBV15	NA	TRBJ2-3	CATSPRKLADTQYF	TGTGCCACCAGCCCCCGAAAACTAGCCGATACGCAGTATTTT
NA	TRBV3-1	few	TRBJ2-1	CASSQVQGHEQFF	TGTGCCAGCAGCCAAGTCCAGGGCCATGAGCAGTTCTTC
TRBD1	TRBV2	NA	TRBJ1-1	CARLLQGGTEAFF	TGTGCCAGACTATTACAGGGGGGCACTGAAGCTTTCTTT